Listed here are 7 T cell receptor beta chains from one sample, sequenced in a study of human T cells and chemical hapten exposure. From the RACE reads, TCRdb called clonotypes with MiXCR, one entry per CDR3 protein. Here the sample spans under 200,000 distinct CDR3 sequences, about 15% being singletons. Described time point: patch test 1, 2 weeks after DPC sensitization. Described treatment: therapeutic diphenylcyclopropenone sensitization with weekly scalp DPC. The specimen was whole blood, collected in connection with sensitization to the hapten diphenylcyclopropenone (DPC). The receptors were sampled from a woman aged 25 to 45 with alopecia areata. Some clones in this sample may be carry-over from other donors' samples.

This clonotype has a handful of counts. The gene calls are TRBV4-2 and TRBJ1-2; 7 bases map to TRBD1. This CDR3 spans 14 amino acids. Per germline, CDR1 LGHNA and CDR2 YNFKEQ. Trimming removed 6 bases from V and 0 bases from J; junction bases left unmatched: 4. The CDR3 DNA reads TGTGCCAGCAGTCGGGACAGCGCTAACTATGGCTACACCTTC. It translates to CASSRDSANYGYTF.

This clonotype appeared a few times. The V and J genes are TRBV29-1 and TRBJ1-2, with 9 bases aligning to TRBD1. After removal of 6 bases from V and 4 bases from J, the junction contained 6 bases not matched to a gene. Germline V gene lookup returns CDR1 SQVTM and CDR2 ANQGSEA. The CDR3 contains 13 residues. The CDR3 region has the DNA TGCAGCGTGCGGACAGGGGACAGCTATGGCTACACCTTC. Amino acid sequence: CSVRTGDSYGYTF.

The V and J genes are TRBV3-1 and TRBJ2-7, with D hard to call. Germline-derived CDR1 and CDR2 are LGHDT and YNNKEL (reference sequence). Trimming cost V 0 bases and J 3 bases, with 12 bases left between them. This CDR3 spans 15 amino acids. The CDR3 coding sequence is TGTGCCAGCAGCCAAGATTTAACTAAACACTACGAGCAGTACTTC. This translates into CASSQDLTKHYEQYF.

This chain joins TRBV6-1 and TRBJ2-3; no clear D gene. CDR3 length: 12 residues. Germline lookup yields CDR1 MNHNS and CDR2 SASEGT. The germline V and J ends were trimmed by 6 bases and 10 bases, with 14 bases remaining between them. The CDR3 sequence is CASRDKRYPQYF. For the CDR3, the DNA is TGTGCCAGCAGAGACAAGAGGTATCCGCAGTATTTT.

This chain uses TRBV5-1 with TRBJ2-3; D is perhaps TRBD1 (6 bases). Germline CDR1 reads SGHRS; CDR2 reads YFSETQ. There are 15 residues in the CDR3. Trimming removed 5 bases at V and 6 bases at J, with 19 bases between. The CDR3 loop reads CASRFQGSGGDTQYF. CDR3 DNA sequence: TGCGCCAGCAGATTTCAGGGGAGTGGTGGCGATACGCAGTATTTT.

The CDR3 sequence: CASRSRPGGSKGETQYF. As DNA, the CDR3 is TGTGCCAGCAGGTCCCGACCGGGCGGTTCGAAAGGGGAGACCCAGTACTTC. The rearrangement joins TRBV6-6 to TRBJ2-5; D gene uncertain. The CDR3 is 17 residues long. V was pared by 6 bases and J by 5 bases, with 25 bases between. The germline gives CDR1 MNHNY, CDR2 SVGAGI (reference sequence).

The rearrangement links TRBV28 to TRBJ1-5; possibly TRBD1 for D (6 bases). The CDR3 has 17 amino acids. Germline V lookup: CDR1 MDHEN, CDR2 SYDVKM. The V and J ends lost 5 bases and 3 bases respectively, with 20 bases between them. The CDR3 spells CASSPPGGGRYNQPQHF. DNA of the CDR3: TGTGCCAGCAGTCCCCCGGGGGGCGGACGGTACAATCAGCCCCAGCATTTT.